This section outlines one T cell receptor beta chain sequence together with its context. Its cognate antigen has yet to be identified. No qualities accompany the bases; no much larger clone lies one base away. The germline V gene (reference sequence) sets CDR1 to MNHNY and CDR2 to SVGAGI. V and J are truncated by 0 bases and 5 bases respectively, leaving an intervening sequence of 10 bases. Measured from the cysteine to the phenylalanine, the CDR3 is 15 residues long. Only the CDR3 region is kept as DNA, spanning 45 bases read in frame from base 1. The data stem from a study of blood T cell repertoires in COVID-19 (dated by TCRdb to about 2020). General notes on the study: Samples covering the acute and convalescent phases of COVID-19 were provided by collaborators in the United States, Italy and Spain. Where HLA class I and class II types were available, the types were taken from metadata supplied by the sample provider, not from assay-based typing. Deeply sampled blood TCRbeta repertoires from subjects exposed to, actively infected with, or recovered from COVID-19 were included in the dataset. Samples came from the ongoing ImmuneRACE study (first 160 participants) plus 1,254 subjects from 6 global collaborators. The repertoires were made available in a free public database intended to serve as a resource for research on the immune response to SARS-CoV-2. The sample metadata nearly always contained a de-identified subject ID, COVID-19 status, age in years and sex. The material from the prospective study consisted of cDNA or gDNA derived from T cells, B-cell-depleted T cells, or PBMCs.

Participants in the prospective study were enrolled through a virtual design, were aged roughly 18 to 90 years, and lived in about 25 United States geographic areas. To assign participants to cohorts, the prospective study relied on clinical history that participants themselves reported in a screening survey and a study questionnaire. For ImmuneRACE Cohort 3, a participant was defined as recovered based on two consecutive negative NP/OP PCR tests, clearance by a healthcare professional, or resolution of symptoms. Each participant in the prospective study had whole blood, serum and a nasopharyngeal or oropharyngeal swab collected by mobile phlebotomists. Over a roughly 2-month period, participants in the prospective study had the option of providing additional blood draws and questionnaires. Blood samples from the prospective study were shipped frozen or at room temperature prior to DNA extraction.

The investigation overall reported the following: How much clinical and demographic metadata was included differed by source and by participant, and the metadata was provided uncurated.

The immunoSEQ Assay, a bias-controlled multiplex PCR, was used to amplify TCRbeta CDR3 regions from genomic DNA. The paper's data handling went like this. The number of nucleated cells in each sample was estimated from the amplification of reference gene primers within the assay. Sequence reads were collapsed and filtered to measure the absolute abundance of every unique TCRbeta CDR3 rearrangement. For each sample, productive Simpson clonality was calculated by taking the square root of Simpson's diversity index across productive rearrangements. TCRdb took over this immuneACCESS table, retaining in-frame rearrangements with V and J assigned. Such tables are incomplete; in checked studies, under half of the missing clones stem from an unresolved V gene, and the remainder is unexplained. Clone size and the V and J calls come from that table; the DNA yielded D and trimming. The sample records under 150,000 clones, around four fifths of which are singletons. Of the sample, 15% to 20% is held by the ten largest clones.

The chain was built from TRBV6-6 and TRBJ2-2, with an unclear D gene assignment. What was sequenced was PBMCs or T cells enriched from blood (not recorded which). The sequence was obtained from a man in his thirties or forties who had recovered from COVID-19. The CDR3 protein sequence reads: CASSYSRSGTGELFF. Read as DNA, the sequence is TGTGCCAGCAGTTACTCGAGGAGTGGGACCGGGGAGCTGTTTTTT.